Listed here is a single TCR beta chain. Its antigen is unknown. This record comes from a study of cytomegalovirus exposure and HLA in healthy donors. Findings and limits, study-wide: One later analysis, an examination of the 100 to 150 validation repertoires, found that first-cohort TCR clusters tended to co-occur in them. As was reported, the classifier diagnosed cytomegalovirus status with high specificity and sensitivity. Listed as cytomegalovirus-associated were 150 to 200 TCR beta chains.

The junction had 5 bases not matched to a gene; V was cut back by 3 bases and J by 3 bases. This CDR3 has 15 residues. CDR1 is SGHTA and CDR2 is FQGNSA in the germline V gene. Generated by immunoSEQ multiplex PCR, the TCRdb table keeps only in-frame clones and is missing some. Of hundreds of thousands of clones in the sample, about 87% are singletons; the top ten hold 2.6%. These donors were members of the roughly 120-subject validation cohort, a group separate from the roughly 670-subject first cohort. Sequenced: PBMCs. This TCR came from a man in his late teens or twenties in good health and CMV-seronegative. The V and J genes are TRBV7-2 and TRBJ1-2; 9 nucleotides align to TRBD1. The CDR3 here is CASSFRDRVDYGYTF. The CDR3 coding sequence is TGTGCCAGCAGCTTCCGGGACAGGGTAGACTATGGCTACACCTTC.